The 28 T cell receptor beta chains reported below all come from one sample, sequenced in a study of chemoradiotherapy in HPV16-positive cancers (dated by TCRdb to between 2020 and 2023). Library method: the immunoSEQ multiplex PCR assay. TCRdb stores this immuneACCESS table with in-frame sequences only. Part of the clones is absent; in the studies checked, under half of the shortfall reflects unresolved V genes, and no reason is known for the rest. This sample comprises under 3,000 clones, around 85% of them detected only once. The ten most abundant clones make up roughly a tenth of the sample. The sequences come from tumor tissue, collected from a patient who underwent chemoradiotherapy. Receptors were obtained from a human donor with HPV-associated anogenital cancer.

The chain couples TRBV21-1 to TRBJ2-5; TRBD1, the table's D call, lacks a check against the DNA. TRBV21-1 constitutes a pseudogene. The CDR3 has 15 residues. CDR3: CASSKGTGGQETQYF. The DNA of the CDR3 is TGTGCCAGCAGCAAGGGGACAGGGGGACAAGAGACCCAGTACTTC.

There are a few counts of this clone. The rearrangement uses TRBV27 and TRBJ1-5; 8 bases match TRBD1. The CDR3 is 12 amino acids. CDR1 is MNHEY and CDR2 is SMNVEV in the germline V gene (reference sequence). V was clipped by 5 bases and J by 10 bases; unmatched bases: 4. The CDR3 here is CASSPTGGPQHF. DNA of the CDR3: TGTGCCAGCAGTCCTACAGGGGGTCCCCAGCATTTT.

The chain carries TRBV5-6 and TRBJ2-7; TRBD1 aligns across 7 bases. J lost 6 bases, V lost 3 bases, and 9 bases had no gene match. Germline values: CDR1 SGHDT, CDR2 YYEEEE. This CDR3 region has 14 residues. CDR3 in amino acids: CASSSRDSWIEQYV. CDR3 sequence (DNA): TGTGCCAGCAGCTCCCGGGACAGTTGGATCGAGCAGTACGTC.

Here the CDR3 DNA reads TGCGCCAGCCGACAGGAGATGAACACTGAAGCTTTCTTT. Residues: CASRQEMNTEAFF. This rearrangement joins TRBV5-1 to TRBJ1-1, with D perhaps matching TRBD1 (6 bases). CDR3 length equals 13 residues. Germline V gene sequence: CDR1 SGHRS, CDR2 YFSETQ. V lost 7 bases to trimming and J lost 0 bases, with 10 bases between them.

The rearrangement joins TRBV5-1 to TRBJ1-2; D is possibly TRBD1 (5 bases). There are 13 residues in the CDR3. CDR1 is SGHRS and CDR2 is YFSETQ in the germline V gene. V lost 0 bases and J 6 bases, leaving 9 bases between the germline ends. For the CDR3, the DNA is TGCGCCAGCAGCTTGGGGTCAGGGCATGGCTACACCTTC. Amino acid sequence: CASSLGSGHGYTF.

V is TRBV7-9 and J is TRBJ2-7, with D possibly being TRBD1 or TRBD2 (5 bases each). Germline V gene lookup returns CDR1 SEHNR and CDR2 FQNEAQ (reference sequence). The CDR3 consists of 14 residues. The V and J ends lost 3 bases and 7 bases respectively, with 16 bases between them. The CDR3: CASSLNLGTTEQYF. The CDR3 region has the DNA TGTGCCAGCAGCTTGAATCTCGGGACGACGGAGCAGTACTTC.

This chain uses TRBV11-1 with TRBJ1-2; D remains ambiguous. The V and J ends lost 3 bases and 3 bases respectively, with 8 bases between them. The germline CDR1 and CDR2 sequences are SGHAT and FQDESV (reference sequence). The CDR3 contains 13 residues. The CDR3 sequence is CASSFLGHYGYTF. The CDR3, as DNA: TGTGCCAGCAGCTTCTTAGGGCACTATGGCTACACCTTC.

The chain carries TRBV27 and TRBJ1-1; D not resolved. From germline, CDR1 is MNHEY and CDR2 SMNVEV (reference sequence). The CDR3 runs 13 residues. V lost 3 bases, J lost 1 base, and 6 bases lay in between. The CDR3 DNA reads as TGTGCCAGCAGTTTTGACCAGAACACTGAAGCTTTCTTT. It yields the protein CASSFDQNTEAFF.

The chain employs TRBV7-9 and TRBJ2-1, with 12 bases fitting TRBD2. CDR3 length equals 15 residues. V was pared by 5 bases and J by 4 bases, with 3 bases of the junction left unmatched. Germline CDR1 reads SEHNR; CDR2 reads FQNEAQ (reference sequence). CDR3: CASSRLAGDYNEQFF. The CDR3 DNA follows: TGTGCCAGCAGCAGACTAGCGGGAGATTACAATGAGCAGTTCTTC.

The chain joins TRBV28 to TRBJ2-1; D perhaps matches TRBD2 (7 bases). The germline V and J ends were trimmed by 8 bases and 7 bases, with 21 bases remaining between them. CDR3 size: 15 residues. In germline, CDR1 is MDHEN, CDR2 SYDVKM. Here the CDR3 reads CASGGATDSENEQFF. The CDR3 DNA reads TGTGCCAGCGGGGGGGCGACAGACTCGGAAAATGAGCAGTTCTTC.

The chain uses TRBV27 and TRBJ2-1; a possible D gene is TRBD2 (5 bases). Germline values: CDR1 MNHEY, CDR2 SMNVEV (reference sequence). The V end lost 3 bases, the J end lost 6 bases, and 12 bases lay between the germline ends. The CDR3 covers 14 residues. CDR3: CASSFAGGTNEQFF. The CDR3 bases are TGTGCCAGCAGTTTCGCGGGCGGTACCAATGAGCAGTTCTTC.

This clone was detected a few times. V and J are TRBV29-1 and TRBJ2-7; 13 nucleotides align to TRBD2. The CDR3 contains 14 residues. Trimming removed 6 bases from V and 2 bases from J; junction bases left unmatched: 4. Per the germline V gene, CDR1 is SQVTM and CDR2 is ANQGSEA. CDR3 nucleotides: TGCAGCGTCGTAACTAGCGGGAGGGCCTACGAGCAGTACTTC. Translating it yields CSVVTSGRAYEQYF.

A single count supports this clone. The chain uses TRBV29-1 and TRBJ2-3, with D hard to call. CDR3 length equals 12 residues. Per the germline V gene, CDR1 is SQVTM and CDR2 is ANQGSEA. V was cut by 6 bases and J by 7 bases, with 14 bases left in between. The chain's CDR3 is CSVGRGSNTQYF. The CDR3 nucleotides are TGCAGCGTCGGAAGAGGTAGTAATACGCAGTATTTT.

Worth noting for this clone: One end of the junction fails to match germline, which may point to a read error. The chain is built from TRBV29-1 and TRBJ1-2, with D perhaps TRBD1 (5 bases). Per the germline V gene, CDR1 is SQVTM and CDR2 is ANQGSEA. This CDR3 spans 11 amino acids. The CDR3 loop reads CSVELGGGCTF. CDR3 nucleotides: TGCAGCGTTGAGTTGGGGGGTGGCTGCACCTTC.

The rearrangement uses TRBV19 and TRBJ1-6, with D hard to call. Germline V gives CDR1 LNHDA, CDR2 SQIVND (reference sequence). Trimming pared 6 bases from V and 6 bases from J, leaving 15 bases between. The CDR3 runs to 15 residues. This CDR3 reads CASRMDRTSNSPLHF. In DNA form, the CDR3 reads TGTGCCAGTAGGATGGACCGGACTTCTAATTCACCCCTCCACTTT.

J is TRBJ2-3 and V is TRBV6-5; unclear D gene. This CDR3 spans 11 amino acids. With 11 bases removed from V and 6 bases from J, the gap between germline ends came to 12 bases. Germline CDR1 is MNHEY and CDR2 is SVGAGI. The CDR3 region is CAASQGDTQYF. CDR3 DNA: TGTGCCGCTTCCCAAGGGGATACGCAGTATTTT.

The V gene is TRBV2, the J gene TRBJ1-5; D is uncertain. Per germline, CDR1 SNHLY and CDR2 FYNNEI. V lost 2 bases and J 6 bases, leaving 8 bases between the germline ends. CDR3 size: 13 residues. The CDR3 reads CASSERAAQPQHF. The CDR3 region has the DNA TGTGCCAGCAGTGAAAGGGCAGCTCAGCCCCAGCATTTT.

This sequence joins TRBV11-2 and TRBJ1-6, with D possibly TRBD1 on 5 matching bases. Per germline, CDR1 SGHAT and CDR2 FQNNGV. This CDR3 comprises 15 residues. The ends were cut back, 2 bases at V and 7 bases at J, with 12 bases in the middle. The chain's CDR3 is CASSLMGLLNSPLHF. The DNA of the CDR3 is TGTGCCAGCAGCTTAATGGGACTCCTAAATTCACCCCTCCACTTT. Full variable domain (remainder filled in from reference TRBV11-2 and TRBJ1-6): EAGVAQSPRYKIIEKRQSVAFWCNPISGHATLYWYQQILGQGPKLLIQFQNNGVVDDSQLPKDRFSAERLKGVDSTLKIQPAKLEDSAVYLCASSLMGLLNSPLHFGNGTRLTVT.

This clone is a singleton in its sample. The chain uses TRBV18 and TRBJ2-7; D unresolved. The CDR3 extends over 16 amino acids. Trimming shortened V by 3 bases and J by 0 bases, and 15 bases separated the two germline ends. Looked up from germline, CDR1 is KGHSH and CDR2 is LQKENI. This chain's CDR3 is CASSPLSGASSYEQYF. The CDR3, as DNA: TGTGCCAGCTCACCGCTTTCCGGCGCCAGCTCCTACGAGCAGTACTTC.

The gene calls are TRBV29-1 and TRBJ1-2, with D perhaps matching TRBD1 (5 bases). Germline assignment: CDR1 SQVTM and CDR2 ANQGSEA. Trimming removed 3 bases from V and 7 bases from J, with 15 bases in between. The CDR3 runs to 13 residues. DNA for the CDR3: TGCAGCGTTGAGCCAGGGCAAAGGGGTGGCTACACCTTC. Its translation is CSVEPGQRGGYTF. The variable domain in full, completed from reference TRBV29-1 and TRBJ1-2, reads SAVISQKPSRDICQRGTSLTIQCQVDSQVTMMFWYRQQPGQSLTLIATANQGSEATYESGFVIDKFPISRPNLTFSTLTVSNMSPEDSSIYLCSVEPGQRGGYTFGSGTRLTVV.

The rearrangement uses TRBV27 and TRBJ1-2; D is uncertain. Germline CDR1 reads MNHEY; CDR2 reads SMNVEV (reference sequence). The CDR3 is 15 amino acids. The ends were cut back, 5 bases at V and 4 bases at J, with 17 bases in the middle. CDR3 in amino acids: CASSLTNTVVYGYTF. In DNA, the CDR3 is TGTGCCAGCAGTCTCACCAATACAGTGGTCTATGGCTACACCTTC.

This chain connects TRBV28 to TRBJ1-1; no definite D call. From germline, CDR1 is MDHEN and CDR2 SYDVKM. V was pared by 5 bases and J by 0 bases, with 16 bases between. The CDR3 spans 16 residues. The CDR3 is CASSVYSDQLNTEAFF. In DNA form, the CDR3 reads TGTGCCAGCAGTGTATACAGCGACCAGTTGAACACTGAAGCTTTCTTT. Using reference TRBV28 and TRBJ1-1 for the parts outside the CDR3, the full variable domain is DVKVTQSSRYLVKRTGEKVFLECVQDMDHENMFWYRQDPGLGLRLIYFSYDVKMKEKGDIPEGYSVSREKKERFSLILESASTNQTSMYLCASSVYSDQLNTEAFFGQGTRLTVV.

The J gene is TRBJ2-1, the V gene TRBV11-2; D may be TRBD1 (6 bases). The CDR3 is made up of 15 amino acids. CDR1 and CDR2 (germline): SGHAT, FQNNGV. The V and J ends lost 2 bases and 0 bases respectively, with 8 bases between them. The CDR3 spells CASSLRGGSYNEQFF. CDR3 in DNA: TGTGCCAGCAGCTTAAGAGGGGGCTCCTACAATGAGCAGTTCTTC.

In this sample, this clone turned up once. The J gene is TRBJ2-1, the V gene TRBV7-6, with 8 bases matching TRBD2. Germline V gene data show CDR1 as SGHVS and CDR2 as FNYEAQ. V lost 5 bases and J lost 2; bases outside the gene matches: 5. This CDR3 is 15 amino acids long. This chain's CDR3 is CASSPSGGAYNEQFF. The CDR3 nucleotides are TGTGCCAGCAGCCCCTCGGGGGGGGCCTACAATGAGCAGTTCTTC.

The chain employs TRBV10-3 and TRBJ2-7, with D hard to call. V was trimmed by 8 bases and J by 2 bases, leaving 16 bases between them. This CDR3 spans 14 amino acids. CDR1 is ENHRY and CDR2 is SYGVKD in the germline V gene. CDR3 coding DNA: TGTGCCATCTGCGGAGAGGTCAGGACCTACGAGCAGTACGTC. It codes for CAICGEVRTYEQYV.

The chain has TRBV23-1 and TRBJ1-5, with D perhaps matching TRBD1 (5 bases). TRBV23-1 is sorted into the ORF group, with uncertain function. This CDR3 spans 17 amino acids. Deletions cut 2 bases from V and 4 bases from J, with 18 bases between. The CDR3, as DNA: TGCGCCAGCAGTCAAATCGGGAGAGGGGTGCGGAATCAGCCCCAGCATTTT. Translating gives CASSQIGRGVRNQPQHF.

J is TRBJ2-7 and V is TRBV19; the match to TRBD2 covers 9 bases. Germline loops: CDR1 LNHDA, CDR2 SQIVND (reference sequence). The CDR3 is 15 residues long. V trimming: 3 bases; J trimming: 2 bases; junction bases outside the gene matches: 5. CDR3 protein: CASSMLASGAYEQYF. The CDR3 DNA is TGTGCCAGTAGTATGTTGGCTAGCGGGGCCTACGAGCAGTACTTC.

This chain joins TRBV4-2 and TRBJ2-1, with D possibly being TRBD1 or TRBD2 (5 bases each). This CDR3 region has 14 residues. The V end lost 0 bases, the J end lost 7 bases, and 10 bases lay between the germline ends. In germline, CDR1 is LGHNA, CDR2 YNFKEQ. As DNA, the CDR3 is TGTGCCAGCAGCCAAGAGGGGGTGGCGAATGAGCAGTTCTTC. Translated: CASSQEGVANEQFF.